The clone carrying this T cell receptor beta chain showed up just a few times. Antigen: not known. This sample was taken from a study of read filtering for tumor transcriptome and immune sequencing. Across the whole study: R-ISS stage counts were 8 for I, roughly 16 for II, 6 or 7 for III.

This library used approximately 370 ng RNA and molecular barcoded adaptors spanning alpha/delta and beta/gamma chains. TCRdb independently ran MiXCR on the reads; one entry per CDR3 protein. This table holds roughly 93,000 distinct CDR3 sequences, roughly 21% found once. The study, taken as a whole, reports: Even smaller IR-seq throughput identified most shared clonotypes. About four fifths of IR-seq clonotypes had a single read, yet these held about 3.6% of reads.

V shed 5 bases and J shed 6 bases, with 7 bases lying between them. CDR3 length: 12 amino acids. Germline V gene lookup returns CDR1 SGHTA and CDR2 FQGTGA. The chain employs TRBV7-3 and TRBJ2-2; no definite D call. The receptor was derived from a donor over 35 with multiple myeloma. Sequencing used a population of CD138-negative cells sorted from bone marrow. CDR3 loop: CASSDRAGELFF. CDR3 DNA sequence: TGTGCCAGCAGCGACCGGGCCGGGGAGCTGTTTTTT.